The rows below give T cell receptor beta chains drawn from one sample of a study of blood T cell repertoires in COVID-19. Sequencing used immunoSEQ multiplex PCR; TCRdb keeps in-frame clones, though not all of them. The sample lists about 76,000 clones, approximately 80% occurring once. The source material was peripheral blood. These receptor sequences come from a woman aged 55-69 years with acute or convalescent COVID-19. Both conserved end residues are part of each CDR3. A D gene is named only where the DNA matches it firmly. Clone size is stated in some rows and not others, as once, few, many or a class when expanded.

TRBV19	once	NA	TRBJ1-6	TGTGCCAGTAGCTCGACAGGTTCCGAGTCACCCCTCCACTTT	CASSSTGSESPLHF
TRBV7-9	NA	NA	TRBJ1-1	TGTGCCAGCAGTTCAAATTCCGGGACTGAAGCTTTCTTT	CASSSNSGTEAFF
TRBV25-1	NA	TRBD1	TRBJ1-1	TGTGCCAGCAGTGAATTTGGGGACAGGGGCACTGAAGCTTTCTTT	CASSEFGDRGTEAFF
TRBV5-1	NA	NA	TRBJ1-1	TGCGCCAGCAGACTAAGGGGCCCGAACACTGAAGCTTTCTTT	CASRLRGPNTEAFF
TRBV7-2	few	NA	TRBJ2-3	TGTGCCAGCACCCCGCGGGACCGTGAAGATACGCAGTATTTT	CASTPRDREDTQYF
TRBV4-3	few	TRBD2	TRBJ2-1	TGCGCCAGCAGCCAACACCTAGCGGGGGGGCCGGGGTCCTACAATGAGCAGTTCTTC	CASSQHLAGGPGSYNEQFF
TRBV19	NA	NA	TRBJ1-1	TGTGCCAGTAGTATAACCGACAGGAACACTGAAGCTTTCTTT	CASSITDRNTEAFF
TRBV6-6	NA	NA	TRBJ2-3	TGTGCCAGCTCCCGCAGGGTCGGTGCAGATACGCAGTATTTT	CASSRRVGADTQYF
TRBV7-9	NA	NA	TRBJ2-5	TGTGCCAGCAGGGAACAGGACCAAGAGACCCAGTACTTC	CASREQDQETQYF
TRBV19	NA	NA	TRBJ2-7	TGTGCCAGTAGTATTTCGGGGTTCGACGAGCAGTACTTC	CASSISGFDEQYF
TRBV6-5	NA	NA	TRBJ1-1	TGTGCCAGCAGTTGGGGCCCTGAAGCTTTCTTT	CASSWGPEAFF
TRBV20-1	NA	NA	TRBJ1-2	TGCAGTGCTAGCGCGGGGGGCTACACCTTC	CSASAGGYTF